Listed here are 14 T cell receptor beta chains from one sample, sequenced in a study of T cell responses to AZD1222 COVID-19 vaccine (dated by TCRdb to the early 2020s). Libraries were made using the immunoSEQ multiplex PCR assay. In its TCRdb copy, this immuneACCESS table keeps in-frame sequences only and misses some clones. Where compared with another copy, unresolved V genes explain less than half of these, and the others have no known cause. The table for this sample lists tens of thousands of clones; 80% to 95% of them were counted only once. The ten largest clones capture about 29% of the sample. Read against the paper, the sample's time point label means: about 28 days (+/-7) after the second vaccine dose. The input for sequencing was peripheral blood, taken 28 days after the second AZD1222 dose. The receptors derive from an adult who received the AZD1222 COVID-19 vaccine.

The CDR3: CASSGAGEGETQYF. The CDR3 DNA follows: TGTGCCAGCAGCGGAGCGGGAGAGGGAGAGACCCAGTACTTC. The chain joins TRBV7-9 to TRBJ2-5, with 8 bases lining up with TRBD2. Germline CDR1 is SEHNR and CDR2 is FQNEAQ (reference sequence). The CDR3 runs to 14 residues. With V trimmed by 5 bases and J by 4 bases, 6 bases remained unmatched.

This chain connects TRBV5-1 to TRBJ2-5; TRBD1 or TRBD2 may be the D gene (6 bases each). Germline V gives CDR1 SGHRS, CDR2 YFSETQ. CDR3 length: 17 amino acids. Trimming cost V 0 bases and J 5 bases, with 20 bases left between them. The CDR3 nucleotides read TGCGCCAGCAGCTTGGACAACTCGGACGCCGGGGGCGAGACCCAGTACTTC. Translating gives CASSLDNSDAGGETQYF.

The V gene is TRBV28, the J gene TRBJ1-4, with 8 nucleotides matching TRBD1. The CDR3 has 17 residues. The V gene end was trimmed by 3 bases and the J gene end by 0 bases; junction bases not matched to a gene: 6. Germline V gene lookup returns CDR1 MDHEN and CDR2 SYDVKM. The CDR3 DNA reads TGTGCCAGCAGTTTCCCAACAGGGGGAGCAACTAATGAAAAACTGTTTTTT. Amino acid sequence: CASSFPTGGATNEKLFF.

This rearrangement joins TRBV19 to TRBJ2-1; D is unclear. This CDR3 contains 12 residues. From germline, CDR1 is LNHDA and CDR2 SQIVND (reference sequence). Trimming shortened V by 3 bases and J by 10 bases, and 10 bases separated the two germline ends. The CDR3 is CASSIFAHEQFF. Written as DNA, the CDR3 is TGTGCCAGTAGTATTTTCGCACACGAGCAGTTCTTC.

The chain combines TRBV5-1 with TRBJ2-3, with D maybe TRBD1 (5 bases). The CDR3 has 15 residues. Germline V gene data show CDR1 as SGHRS and CDR2 as YFSETQ. Between the trimmed V and J ends, which lost 3 bases and 0 bases, there was a span of 11 bases. This chain's CDR3 is CASSSGATSTDTQYF. In DNA form, the CDR3 reads TGCGCCAGCAGCTCTGGGGCCACTAGCACAGATACGCAGTATTTT.

The V and J genes are TRBV29-1 and TRBJ1-2; D is uncertain. V dropped 2 bases and J dropped 8 bases, with 15 bases sitting between them. This CDR3 is built from 13 residues. Germline values: CDR1 SQVTM, CDR2 ANQGSEA. CDR3 nucleotides: TGCAGCGTTGAAACTCACGGATTGCTCGGCTACACCTTC. Translating it yields CSVETHGLLGYTF.

The chain uses TRBV6-1 and TRBJ1-2; D gene unclear. Germline V gene data show CDR1 as MNHNS and CDR2 as SASEGT. The CDR3 totals 13 residues. Trimming shortened V by 5 bases and J by 4 bases, and 11 bases separated the two germline ends. The CDR3 region is CASSHDPFYGYTF. DNA of the CDR3: TGTGCCAGCAGTCATGACCCGTTCTATGGCTACACCTTC.

The rearrangement links TRBV27 to TRBJ1-2, with D possibly being TRBD1 (6 bases). Germline CDR1 and CDR2: MNHEY and SMNVEV (reference sequence). Trimming stripped 5 bases from V and 7 bases from J, with 14 bases between. The CDR3 loop spans 13 amino acids. The CDR3 loop reads CASSPGTPTGYTF. The CDR3 DNA sequence: TGTGCCAGCAGTCCTGGGACACCTACTGGCTACACCTTC.

This sequence joins TRBV23-1 and TRBJ1-5, with D unclear. TRBV23-1 is sorted into the ORF group, with uncertain function. The CDR3 totals 15 residues. Trimming cost V 7 bases and J 4 bases, with 17 bases left between them. CDR3 sequence: CASTRRAGTNQPQHF. The CDR3 DNA follows: TGCGCCAGCACCCGTAGGGCGGGAACGAATCAGCCCCAGCATTTT.

The rearrangement joins TRBV9 to TRBJ1-2; D is unclear. Germline-derived CDR1 and CDR2 are SGDLS and YYNGEE. Trimming stripped 0 bases from V and 1 base from J, with 10 bases between. The CDR3 runs to 15 residues. CDR3 sequence: CASSVEPVLNYGYTF. In nucleotides, the CDR3 is TGTGCCAGCAGCGTAGAGCCGGTTCTTAACTATGGCTACACCTTC.

CDR3 bases: TGTGCCAGCAGCGGTATGGCCCAGTACTTC. It translates to CASSGMAQYF. The chain recombines TRBV2 with TRBJ2-5; D uncertain. Germline V lookup: CDR1 SNHLY, CDR2 FYNNEI. V was cut by 6 bases and J by 9 bases, with 8 bases left in between. The CDR3 loop spans 10 amino acids.

For the CDR3, the DNA is TGTGCCAGCACCAGACGACAGGCTAGCAATCAGCCCCAGCATTTT. This translates into CASTRRQASNQPQHF. The chain couples TRBV2 to TRBJ1-5, with a weak D call TRBD1 (6 bases). This CDR3 spans 15 amino acids. CDR1 is SNHLY, CDR2 FYNNEI, per germline. V was pared by 7 bases and J by 0 bases, with 13 bases between.

The V gene is TRBV11-2, the J gene TRBJ2-2, with 12 positions matching TRBD2. CDR3 length: 17 residues. Germline V gives CDR1 SGHAT, CDR2 FQNNGV. The J segment lost 2 bases and the V segment lost 5 bases, leaving 6 bases of the junction unmatched. CDR3: CASSLLAGGPNTGELFF. The DNA for the CDR3 is TGTGCCAGCAGCCTTCTAGCGGGAGGGCCTAACACCGGGGAGCTGTTTTTT.

The chain is built from TRBV28 and TRBJ2-7, with D tentatively TRBD2 (5 bases). V was shortened by 7 bases and J by 3 bases, with 16 bases between the two germline ends. This CDR3 comprises 14 residues. From germline, CDR1 is MDHEN and CDR2 SYDVKM. CDR3 sequence: CASNGVGALYEQYF. The CDR3 DNA is TGTGCCAGCAACGGGGTCGGCGCCCTCTACGAGCAGTACTTC.